This T cell receptor beta chain was obtained from a study of cytomegalovirus exposure and HLA in healthy donors. Study-level points and caveats: The productive fraction for most TCR beta V segments was about 87% or about 30% in an earlier analysis. Among the most significant clusters, several appeared linked to common viral pathogens in a later analysis.

The CDR3 sequence is 15 residues long. V lost 3 bases to trimming and J lost 3 bases; unmatched junction nucleotides: 8. Germline V gene data show CDR1 as LNHDA and CDR2 as SQIVND (reference sequence). The PCR contained 60 Vbeta and 13 Jbeta primers. TCRdb keeps only in-frame clones here, not all; method: immunoSEQ multiplex PCR. There are some 40,000 clones in the sample, with under 5% held by the top ten. Points on this clone: Its cognate antigen is unknown.

The sequence was obtained from a male donor in good health and CMV-seronegative. The chain is built from TRBV19 and TRBJ2-7; 7 bases line up with TRBD1. The source material was PBMCs. The CDR3 is CASSIGSTGNYEQYF. CDR3 nucleotide sequence: TGTGCCAGTAGTATTGGTTCGACAGGGAACTACGAGCAGTACTTC.